The present entry profiles one TCR beta chain with its context. The antigen remains unidentified. The data stem from a study of T cell repertoires in cytomegalovirus infection. On the study more broadly: Selected CMV epitopes included recently identified HLA-C-restricted ones as well as well-studied HLA-B-restricted ones. Both a matching HLA type and CMV infection were indicated by public TCR beta signatures.

TCRdb fed the reads into MiXCR, producing one record per CDR3 protein. The sample shows 80,000 or so distinct CDR3 sequences, approximately 39% of them seen only once. The study, taken as a whole, reports: Dominating the ex vivo response were HLA-C-restricted CMV-specific TCR beta clonotypes.

In germline, CDR1 is SGHNT, CDR2 YYREEE (reference sequence). The V end was cut by 2 bases, the J end by 6 bases, with 9 bases between. The CDR3 contains 13 residues. This TCR derives from a human donor in good health (CMV status not recorded). Some clones in this sample may be carry-over from other donors' samples. The chain couples TRBV5-4 to TRBJ2-1, with D unresolved. Sequences were derived from CD8+ T cells from cultured PBMCs, sampled from culture after CMV antigen stimulation. CDR3 in amino acids: CASSFQGPNEQFF. CDR3 coding DNA: TGTGCCAGCAGCTTTCAAGGCCCCAATGAGCAGTTCTTC.